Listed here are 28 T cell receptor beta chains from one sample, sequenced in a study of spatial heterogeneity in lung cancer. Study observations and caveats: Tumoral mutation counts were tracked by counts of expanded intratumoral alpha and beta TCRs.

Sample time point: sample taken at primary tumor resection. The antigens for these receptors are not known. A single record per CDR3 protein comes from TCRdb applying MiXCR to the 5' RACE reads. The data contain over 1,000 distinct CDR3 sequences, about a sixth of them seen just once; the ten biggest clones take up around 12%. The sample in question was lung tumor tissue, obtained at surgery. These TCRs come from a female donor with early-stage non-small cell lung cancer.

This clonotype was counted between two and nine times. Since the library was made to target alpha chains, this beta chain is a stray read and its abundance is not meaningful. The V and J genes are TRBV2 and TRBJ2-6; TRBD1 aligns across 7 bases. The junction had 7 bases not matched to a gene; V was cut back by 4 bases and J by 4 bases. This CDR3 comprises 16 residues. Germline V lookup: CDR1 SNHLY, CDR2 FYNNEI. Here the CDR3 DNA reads TGTGCCAGCAGTGCTACAGGGGCCTCCGGGGCCAACGTCCTGACTTTC. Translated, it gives CASSATGASGANVLTF.

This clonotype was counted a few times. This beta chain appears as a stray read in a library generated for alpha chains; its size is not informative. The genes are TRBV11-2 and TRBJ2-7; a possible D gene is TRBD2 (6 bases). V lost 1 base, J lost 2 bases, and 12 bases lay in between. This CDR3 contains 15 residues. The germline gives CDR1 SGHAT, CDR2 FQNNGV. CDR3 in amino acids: CASSLVGGKTYEQYF. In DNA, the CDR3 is TGTGCCAGCAGCTTAGTTGGAGGGAAGACCTACGAGCAGTACTTC.

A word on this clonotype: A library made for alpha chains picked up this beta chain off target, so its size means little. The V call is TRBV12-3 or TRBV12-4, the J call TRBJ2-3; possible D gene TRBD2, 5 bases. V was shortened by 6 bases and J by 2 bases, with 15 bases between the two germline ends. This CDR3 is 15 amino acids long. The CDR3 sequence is CASSPSRAYTDTQYF. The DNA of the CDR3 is TGTGCCAGCAGCCCTAGCCGCGCTTACACAGATACGCAGTATTTT.

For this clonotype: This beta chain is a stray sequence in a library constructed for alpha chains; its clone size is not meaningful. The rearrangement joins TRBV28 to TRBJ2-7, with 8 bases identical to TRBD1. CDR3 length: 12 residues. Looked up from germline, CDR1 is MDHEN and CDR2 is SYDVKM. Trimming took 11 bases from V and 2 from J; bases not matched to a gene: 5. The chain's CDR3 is CAARRGPYEQYV. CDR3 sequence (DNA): TGTGCCGCACGCAGGGGGCCCTACGAGCAGTACGTC.

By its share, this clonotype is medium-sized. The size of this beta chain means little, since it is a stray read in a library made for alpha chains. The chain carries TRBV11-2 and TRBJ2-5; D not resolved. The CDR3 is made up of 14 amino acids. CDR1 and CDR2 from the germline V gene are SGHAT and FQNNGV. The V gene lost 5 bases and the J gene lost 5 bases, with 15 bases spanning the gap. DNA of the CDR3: TGTGCCAGCAGCGCTGGGCGGCTGGAGGAGACCCAGTACTTC. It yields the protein CASSAGRLEETQYF.

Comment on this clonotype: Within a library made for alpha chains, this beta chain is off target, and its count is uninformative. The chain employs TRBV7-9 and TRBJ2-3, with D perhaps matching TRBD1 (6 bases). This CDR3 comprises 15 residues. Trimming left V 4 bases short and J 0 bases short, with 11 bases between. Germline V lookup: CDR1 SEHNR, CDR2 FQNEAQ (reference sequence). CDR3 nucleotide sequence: TGTGCCAGCAGCTATCCAGGGGCTAGCACAGATACGCAGTATTTT. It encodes CASSYPGASTDTQYF.

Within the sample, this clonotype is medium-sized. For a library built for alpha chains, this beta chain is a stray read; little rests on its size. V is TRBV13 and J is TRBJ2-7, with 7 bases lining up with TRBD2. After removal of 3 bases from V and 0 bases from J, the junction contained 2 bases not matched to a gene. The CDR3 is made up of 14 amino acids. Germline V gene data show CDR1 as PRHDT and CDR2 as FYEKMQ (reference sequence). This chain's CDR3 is CASSFRGGSYEQYF. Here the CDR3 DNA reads TGTGCCAGCAGCTTTCGCGGGGGCTCCTACGAGCAGTACTTC.

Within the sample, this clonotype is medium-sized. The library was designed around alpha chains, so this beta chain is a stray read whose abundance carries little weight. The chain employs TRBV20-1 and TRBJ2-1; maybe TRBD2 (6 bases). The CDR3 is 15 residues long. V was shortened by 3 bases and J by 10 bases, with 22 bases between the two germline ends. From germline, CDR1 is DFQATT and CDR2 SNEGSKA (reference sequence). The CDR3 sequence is CSASDFRDSREEQFF. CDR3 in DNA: TGCAGTGCTAGTGACTTCCGGGACTCCCGCGAGGAGCAGTTCTTC.

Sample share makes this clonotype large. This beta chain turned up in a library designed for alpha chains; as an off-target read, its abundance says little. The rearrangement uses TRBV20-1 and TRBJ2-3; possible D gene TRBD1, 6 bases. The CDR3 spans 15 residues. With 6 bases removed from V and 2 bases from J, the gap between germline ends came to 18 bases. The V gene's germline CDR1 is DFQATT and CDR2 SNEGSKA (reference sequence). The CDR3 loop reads CSAGAENDHTDTQYF. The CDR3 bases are TGCAGTGCGGGGGCCGAGAATGACCACACAGATACGCAGTATTTT.

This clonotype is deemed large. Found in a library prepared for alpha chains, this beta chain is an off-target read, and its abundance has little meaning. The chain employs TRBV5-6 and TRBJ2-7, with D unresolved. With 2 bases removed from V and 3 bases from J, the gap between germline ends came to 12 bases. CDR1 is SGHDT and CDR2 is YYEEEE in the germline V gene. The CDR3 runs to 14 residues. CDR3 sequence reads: CASSFRAASYEQYF. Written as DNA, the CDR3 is TGTGCCAGCAGCTTTAGGGCAGCGAGCTACGAGCAGTACTTC. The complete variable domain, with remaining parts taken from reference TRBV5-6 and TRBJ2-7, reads DAGVTQSPTHLIKTRGQQVTLRCSPKSGHDTVSWYQQALGQGPQFIFQYYEEEERQRGNFPDRFSGHQFPNYSSELNVNALLLGDSALYLCASSFRAASYEQYFGPGTRLTVT.

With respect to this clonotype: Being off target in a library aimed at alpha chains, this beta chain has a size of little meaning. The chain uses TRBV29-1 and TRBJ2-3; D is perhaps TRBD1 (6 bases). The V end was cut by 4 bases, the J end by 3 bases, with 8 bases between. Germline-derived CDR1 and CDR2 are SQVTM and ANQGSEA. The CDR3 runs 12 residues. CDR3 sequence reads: CSVGGGTDTQYF. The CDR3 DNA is TGCAGCGTTGGAGGGGGTACAGATACGCAGTATTTT.

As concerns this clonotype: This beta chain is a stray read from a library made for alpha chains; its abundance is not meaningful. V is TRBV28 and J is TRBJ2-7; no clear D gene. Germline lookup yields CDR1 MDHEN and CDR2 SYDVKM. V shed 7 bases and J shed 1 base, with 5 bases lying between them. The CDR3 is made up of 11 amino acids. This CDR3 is CASISSYEQYF. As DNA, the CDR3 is TGTGCCAGCATAAGTTCCTACGAGCAGTACTTC.

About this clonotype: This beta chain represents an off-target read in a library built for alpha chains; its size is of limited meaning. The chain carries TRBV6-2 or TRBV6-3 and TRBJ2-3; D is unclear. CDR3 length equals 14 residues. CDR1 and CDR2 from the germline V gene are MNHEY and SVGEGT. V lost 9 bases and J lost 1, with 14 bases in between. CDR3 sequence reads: CASLSDDGTDTQYF. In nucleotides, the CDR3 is TGTGCCAGTTTGTCGGACGACGGCACAGATACGCAGTATTTT.

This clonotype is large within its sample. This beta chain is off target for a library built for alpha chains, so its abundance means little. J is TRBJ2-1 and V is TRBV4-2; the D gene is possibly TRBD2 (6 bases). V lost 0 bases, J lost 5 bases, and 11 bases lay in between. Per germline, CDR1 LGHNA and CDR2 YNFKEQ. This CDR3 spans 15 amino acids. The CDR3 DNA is TGTGCCAGCAGCCAAGATATCGGGAGCCACAATGAGCAGTTCTTC. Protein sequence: CASSQDIGSHNEQFF.

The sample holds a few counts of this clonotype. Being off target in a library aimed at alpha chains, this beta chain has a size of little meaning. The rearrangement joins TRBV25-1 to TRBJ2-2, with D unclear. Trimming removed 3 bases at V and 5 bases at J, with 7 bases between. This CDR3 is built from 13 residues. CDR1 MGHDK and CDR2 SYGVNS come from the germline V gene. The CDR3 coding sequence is TGTGCCAGCAGTGACGGTGTTACCGGGGAGCTGTTTTTT. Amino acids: CASSDGVTGELFF.

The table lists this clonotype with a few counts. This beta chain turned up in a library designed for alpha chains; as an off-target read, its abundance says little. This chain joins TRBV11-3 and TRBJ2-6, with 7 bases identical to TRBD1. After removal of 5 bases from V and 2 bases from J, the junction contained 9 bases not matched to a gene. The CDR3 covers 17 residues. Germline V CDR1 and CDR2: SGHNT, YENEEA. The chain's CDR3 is CASSPSTGAAGANVLTF. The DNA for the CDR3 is TGTGCCAGCAGCCCCAGTACAGGGGCTGCTGGGGCCAACGTCCTGACTTTC.

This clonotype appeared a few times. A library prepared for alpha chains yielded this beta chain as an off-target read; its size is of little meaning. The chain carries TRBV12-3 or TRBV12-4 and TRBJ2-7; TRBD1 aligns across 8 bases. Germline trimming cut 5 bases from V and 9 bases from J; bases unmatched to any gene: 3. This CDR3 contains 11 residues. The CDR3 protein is CASSDRGGQYF. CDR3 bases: TGTGCCAGCAGTGACAGGGGAGGGCAGTACTTC.

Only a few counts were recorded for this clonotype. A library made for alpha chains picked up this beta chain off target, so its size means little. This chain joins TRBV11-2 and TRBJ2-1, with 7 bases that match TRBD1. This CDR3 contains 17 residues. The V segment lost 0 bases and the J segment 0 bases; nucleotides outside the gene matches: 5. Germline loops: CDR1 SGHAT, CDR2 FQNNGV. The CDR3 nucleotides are TGTGCCAGCAGCTTAGAAGGGGGCGGCTTCTCCTACAATGAGCAGTTCTTC. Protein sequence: CASSLEGGGFSYNEQFF.

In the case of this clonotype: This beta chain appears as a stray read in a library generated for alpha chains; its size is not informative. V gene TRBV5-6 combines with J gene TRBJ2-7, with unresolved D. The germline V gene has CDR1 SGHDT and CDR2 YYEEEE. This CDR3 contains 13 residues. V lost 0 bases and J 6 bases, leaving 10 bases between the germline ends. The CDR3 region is CASSLGTKGEQYV. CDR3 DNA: TGTGCCAGCAGCTTGGGGACCAAAGGCGAGCAGTACGTC.

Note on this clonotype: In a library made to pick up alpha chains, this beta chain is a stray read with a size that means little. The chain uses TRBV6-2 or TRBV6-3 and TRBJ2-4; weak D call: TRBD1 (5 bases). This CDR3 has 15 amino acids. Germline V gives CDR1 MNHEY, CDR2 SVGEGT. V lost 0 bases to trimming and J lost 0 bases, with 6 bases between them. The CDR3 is CASSYSTEAKNIQYF. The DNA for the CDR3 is TGTGCCAGCAGTTACTCGACAGAAGCCAAAAACATTCAGTACTTC.

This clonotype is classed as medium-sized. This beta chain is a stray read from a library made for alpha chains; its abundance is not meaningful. Here the CDR3 reads CSASTSGGHSEQFF. As DNA, the CDR3 is TGCAGCGCCTCGACTAGCGGAGGGCATAGTGAGCAGTTCTTC. V usage is TRBV29-1 and J usage is TRBJ2-1; 9 bases map to TRBD2. The trim removed 7 bases at V and 9 bases at J, leaving 13 bases unmatched. The length of the CDR3 is 14 residues. CDR1 SQVTM and CDR2 ANQGSEA come from the germline V gene.

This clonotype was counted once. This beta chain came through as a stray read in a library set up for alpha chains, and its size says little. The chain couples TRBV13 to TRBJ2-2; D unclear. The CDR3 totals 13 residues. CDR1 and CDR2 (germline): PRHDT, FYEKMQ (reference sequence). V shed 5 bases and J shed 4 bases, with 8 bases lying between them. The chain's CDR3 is CASSLRGTGELFF. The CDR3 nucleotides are TGTGCCAGCAGCCTCCGAGGCACCGGGGAGCTGTTTTTT.

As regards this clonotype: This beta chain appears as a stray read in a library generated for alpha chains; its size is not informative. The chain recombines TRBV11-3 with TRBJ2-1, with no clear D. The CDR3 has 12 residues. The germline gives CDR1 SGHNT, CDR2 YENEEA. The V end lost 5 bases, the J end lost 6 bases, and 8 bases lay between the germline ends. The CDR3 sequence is CASSPPSNEQFF. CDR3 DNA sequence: TGTGCCAGCAGCCCCCCGTCCAATGAGCAGTTCTTC. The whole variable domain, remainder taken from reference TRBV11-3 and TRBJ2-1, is EAGVVQSPRYKIIEKKQPVAFWCNPISGHNTLYWYLQNLGQGPELLIRYENEEAVDDSQLPKDRFSAERLKGVDSTLKIQPAELGDSAVYLCASSPPSNEQFFGPGTRLTVL.

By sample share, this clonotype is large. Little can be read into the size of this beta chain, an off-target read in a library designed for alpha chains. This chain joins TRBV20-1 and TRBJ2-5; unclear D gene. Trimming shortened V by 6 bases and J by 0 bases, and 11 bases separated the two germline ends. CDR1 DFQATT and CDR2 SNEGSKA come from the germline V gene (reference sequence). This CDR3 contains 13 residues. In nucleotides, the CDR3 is TGCAGTGCCCTTCCAGAAAACCAAGAGACCCAGTACTTC. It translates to CSALPENQETQYF.

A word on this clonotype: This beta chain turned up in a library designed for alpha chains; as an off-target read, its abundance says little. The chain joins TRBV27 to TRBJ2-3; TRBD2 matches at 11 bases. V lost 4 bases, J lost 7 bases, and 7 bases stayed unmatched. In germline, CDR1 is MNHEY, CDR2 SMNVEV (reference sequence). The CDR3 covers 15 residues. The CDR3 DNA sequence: TGTGCCAGCAGTTCGAGACTAGCGGGGAGAAATACGCAGTATTTT. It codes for CASSSRLAGRNTQYF.

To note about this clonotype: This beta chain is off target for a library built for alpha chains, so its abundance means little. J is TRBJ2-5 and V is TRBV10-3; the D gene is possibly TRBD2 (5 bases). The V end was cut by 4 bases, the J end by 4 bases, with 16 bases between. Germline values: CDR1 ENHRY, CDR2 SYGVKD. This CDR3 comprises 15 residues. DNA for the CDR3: TGTGCCATCAGTGGGGGATGGGGAGACGGAGAGACCCAGTACTTC. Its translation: CAISGGWGDGETQYF.

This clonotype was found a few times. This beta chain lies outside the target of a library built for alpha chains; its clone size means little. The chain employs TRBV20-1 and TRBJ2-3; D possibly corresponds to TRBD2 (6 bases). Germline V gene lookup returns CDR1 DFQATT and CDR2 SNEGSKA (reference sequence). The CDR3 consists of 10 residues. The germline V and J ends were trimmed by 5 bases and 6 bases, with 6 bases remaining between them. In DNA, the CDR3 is TGCAGTGCTGGGAGGGATACGCAGTATTTT. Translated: CSAGRDTQYF.

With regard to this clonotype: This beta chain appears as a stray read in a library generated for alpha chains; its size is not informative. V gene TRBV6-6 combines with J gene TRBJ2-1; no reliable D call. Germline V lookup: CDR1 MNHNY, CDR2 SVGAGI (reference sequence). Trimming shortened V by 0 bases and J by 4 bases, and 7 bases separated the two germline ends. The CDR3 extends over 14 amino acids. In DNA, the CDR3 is TGTGCCAGCAGTTACTCCGACGTTTACAATGAGCAGTTCTTC. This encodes CASSYSDVYNEQFF.